This TCR beta chain was observed in a study of CD8 T cells in Susac syndrome. TEMRA cells were enriched by FACS, and CD4+ and CD8+ T cells were negatively isolated. Reverse transcription of roughly 0.45 to 1 ug RNA was carried out with random hexamers. Via MiXCR, TCRdb re-called the immunoSEQ multiplex PCR reads, giving one row per CDR3 protein. The data hold a few hundred thousand distinct CDR3 sequences, with 75% to 90% observed a single time. Study findings and constraints: A relatively small number of individuals underwent TCR sequencing and HLA analysis.

This clonotype was counted once. Its target is not known. V shed 3 bases and J shed 4 bases, with 12 bases lying between them. This CDR3 region has 14 residues. Germline loops: CDR1 MDHEN, CDR2 SYDVKM. V and J are TRBV28 and TRBJ1-1; D is uncertain. Source material: CD8+ T cells from PBMCs. The clonotype originates from a human donor with multiple sclerosis. CDR3 sequence reads: CASSFSEGVTEAFF. CDR3 in DNA: TGTGCCAGCAGTTTTAGTGAGGGAGTCACTGAAGCTTTCTTT.